This paragraph covers one TCR beta chain sequence. Germline CDR1 is LGHDT and CDR2 is YNNKEL (reference sequence). This CDR3 is 15 amino acids long. The junction had 5 bases not matched to a gene; V was cut back by 6 bases and J by 2 bases. TCRdb keeps only in-frame clones here, not all; method: immunoSEQ multiplex PCR. The sample records about 81,000 clones, roughly 91% being singletons. The record originates from a study of blood T cell repertoires in COVID-19. Sequences were obtained from peripheral blood. The chain is built from TRBV3-1 (or the pseudogene TRBV3-2) and TRBJ2-3; the match to TRBD2 covers 10 bases. The sequence was collected from a woman between 45 and 60 years old in a cohort sampled during active COVID-19. CDR3 sequence (DNA): TGTGCCAGCAGTCAACTAGCGGGACTCACAGATACGCAGTATTTT. Translated, it gives CASSQLAGLTDTQYF.